This T cell receptor (beta chain) originates from a study of T cells in localized non-small cell lung cancer. Here immunoSEQ multiplex PCR was the method, and the copy in TCRdb shows in-frame clones only, minus some. The repertoire has 24,000 or so clones, around nine tenths of them found once; the top ten carry 6.9%. Germline V lookup: CDR1 GTSNPN, CDR2 SVGIG (reference sequence). Deletions cut 3 bases from V and 2 bases from J, with 11 bases between. The CDR3 runs 14 residues. The chain joins TRBV30 to TRBJ1-3, with D unresolved. This clonotype originated in a woman between 35 and 70 years old with stage I lung adenocarcinoma. The source material was peripheral blood, sampled before any cancer treatment. The CDR3 reads CAWRNRDTGNTIYF. CDR3 sequence (DNA): TGTGCCTGGAGAAACAGAGATACTGGAAACACCATATATTTT.